The 9 T cell receptor beta chains in this list originate from one sample, sequenced in a study of blood T cell repertoires in COVID-19 (dated by TCRdb to 2018 to 2020). Library preparation employed the immunoSEQ multiplex PCR assay. The table comes from immuneACCESS by way of TCRdb, which keeps in-frame sequences with V and J called. Part of the clones is missing from these tables; in studies checked, under half for an unresolved V gene and the rest for unknown reasons. Here the sample has about 230,000 clones; roughly 80% occur a single time. About a sixth of the sample lies in the top ten. The sequenced sample was peripheral blood. The receptors come from a woman of 80 years or more with active or convalescent COVID-19.

This clone was observed a few times. The V gene is TRBV23-1, the J gene TRBJ2-7, with TRBD1 matching 10 bases. TRBV23-1 belongs to the ORF category, with a function that is uncertain. The CDR3 has 18 amino acids. With V trimmed by 0 bases and J by 0 bases, 8 bases remained unmatched. The CDR3: CASSQSKGQGTNSYEQYF. The DNA of the CDR3 is TGCGCCAGCAGTCAATCGAAGGGACAGGGGACCAACTCCTACGAGCAGTACTTC.

This sequence joins TRBV9 and TRBJ2-7; D is unclear. V was cut by 0 bases and J by 3 bases, with 10 bases left in between. The CDR3 extends over 14 amino acids. Per the germline V gene, CDR1 is SGDLS and CDR2 is YYNGEE. The CDR3 region is CASSVDGGYYEQYF. CDR3 bases: TGTGCCAGCAGCGTAGATGGCGGTTACTACGAGCAGTACTTC.

J is TRBJ1-6 and V is TRBV15; tentative D call: TRBD1 (5 bases). CDR3 length: 13 residues. V dropped 5 bases and J dropped 7 bases, with 9 bases sitting between them. Germline-derived CDR1 and CDR2 are LNHNV and YYDKDF (reference sequence). The CDR3 region has the DNA TGTGCCACCAGCGGGCGGGACAATTCACCCCTCCACTTT. This translates into CATSGRDNSPLHF.

This rearrangement joins TRBV27 to TRBJ1-1; perhaps TRBD1 as D (5 bases). Germline loops: CDR1 MNHEY, CDR2 SMNVEV (reference sequence). V was pared by 4 bases and J by 0 bases, with 15 bases between. The CDR3 is 16 residues long. This CDR3 is CASSSLRGLMNTEAFF. DNA for the CDR3: TGTGCCAGCAGTTCCCTGAGGGGACTCATGAACACTGAAGCTTTCTTT.

The chain carries TRBV6-6 and TRBJ2-5; D is perhaps TRBD1 (6 bases). Trimming removed 6 bases from V and 5 bases from J, with 16 bases in between. Germline V gives CDR1 MNHNY, CDR2 SVGAGI (reference sequence). The CDR3 totals 14 residues. The CDR3 protein is CASRSAAQGETQYF. The CDR3 bases are TGTGCCAGCAGGTCGGCGGCCCAGGGGGAGACCCAGTACTTC.

V usage is TRBV5-4 and J usage is TRBJ2-1, with 7 bases matching TRBD2. With 5 bases clipped from V and 1 base from J, the junction kept 9 bases outside the gene matches. Germline loops: CDR1 SGHNT, CDR2 YYREEE (reference sequence). This CDR3 has 16 amino acids. The DNA for the CDR3 is TGTGCCAGCAGTATACCGGGCGGGGGATCCTACAATGAGCAGTTCTTC. As protein: CASSIPGGGSYNEQFF.

The chain combines TRBV5-6 with TRBJ1-2; 9 bases are a match to TRBD1. Germline V gives CDR1 SGHDT, CDR2 YYEEEE. The CDR3 runs 17 residues. V shed 1 base, J shed 1 base, and the junction held 8 bases outside the gene matches. The CDR3 is CASSLLQGALFNYGYTF. The CDR3 DNA follows: TGTGCCAGCAGCTTGTTACAGGGGGCCCTCTTTAACTATGGCTACACCTTC.

This chain links TRBV25-1 with TRBJ2-3; D gene unclear. Germline assignment: CDR1 MGHDK and CDR2 SYGVNS. The CDR3 extends over 11 amino acids. Trimming pared 5 bases from V and 4 bases from J, leaving 4 bases between. CDR3 sequence (DNA): TGTGCCAGCAGTCGAGCAGATACGCAGTATTTT. As protein: CASSRADTQYF.

The gene calls are TRBV5-1 and TRBJ1-3, with a tentative D call TRBD1 (6 bases). The CDR3 has 15 residues. V lost 4 bases to trimming and J lost 0 bases, with 11 bases between them. The germline V gene encodes CDR1 SGHRS and CDR2 YFSETQ. The CDR3 DNA reads as TGCGCCAGCAGCCCAGGACAGCCCTCTGGAAACACCATATATTTT. Translation: CASSPGQPSGNTIYF.